The T cell receptor (beta chain) under discussion was sequenced for a study of OX40 agonist ivuxolimab in advanced cancers. Study overall: Hepatocellular carcinoma, melanoma, renal cell or head and neck cancer was diagnosed in the dose-escalation patients.

A remark on this clone: Its antigen is not known.

V lost 5 bases to trimming and J lost 4 bases; unmatched junction nucleotides: 5. Germline CDR1 and CDR2: KGHSH and LQKENI. This CDR3 spans 15 amino acids. Measured with immunoSEQ multiplex PCR; TCRdb has only the in-frame clones, and not every one. The data hold 70,000 or so clones, with approximately 86% observed a single time. Study results and caveats: It was also the case that some nonresponders had low normalized T-cell clonal expansion. Expanded clones were, on average, more numerous among CD8+ T cells than CD4+. Within 6 weeks, CD4+ and CD8+ blood T cells expanded clonally at 0.1 to 3.0 mg/kg.

The chain carries TRBV18 and TRBJ1-3; TRBD1 agrees at 10 bases. This receptor was obtained from an adult with an advanced solid tumor such as melanoma, head and neck, liver or kidney cancer. The material sequenced was CD4+ or CD8+ T cells sorted from blood, taken in a trial of the OX40 agonist ivuxolimab. The CDR3 loop is CASSRDRGSGNTIYF. CDR3 bases: TGTGCCAGCTCAAGGGACAGGGGATCCGGAAACACCATATATTTT.